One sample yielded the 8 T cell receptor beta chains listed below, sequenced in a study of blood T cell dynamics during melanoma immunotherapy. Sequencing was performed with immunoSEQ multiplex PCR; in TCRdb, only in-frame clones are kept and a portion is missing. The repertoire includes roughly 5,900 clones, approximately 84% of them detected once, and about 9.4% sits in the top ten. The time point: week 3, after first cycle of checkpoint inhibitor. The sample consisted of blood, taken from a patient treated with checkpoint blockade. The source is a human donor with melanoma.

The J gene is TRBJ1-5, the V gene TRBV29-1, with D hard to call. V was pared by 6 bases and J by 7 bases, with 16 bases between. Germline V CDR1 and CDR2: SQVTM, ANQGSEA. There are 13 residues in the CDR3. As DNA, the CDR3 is TGCAGCGTAATATCGGAAGGAGGACAGCCCCAGCATTTT. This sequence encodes CSVISEGGQPQHF.

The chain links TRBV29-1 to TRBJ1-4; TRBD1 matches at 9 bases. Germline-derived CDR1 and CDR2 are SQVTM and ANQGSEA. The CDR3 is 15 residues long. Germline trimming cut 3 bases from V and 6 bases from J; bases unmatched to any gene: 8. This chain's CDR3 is CSVDWTGDLDEKLFF. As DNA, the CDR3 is TGCAGCGTTGACTGGACAGGGGATTTAGATGAAAAACTGTTTTTT.

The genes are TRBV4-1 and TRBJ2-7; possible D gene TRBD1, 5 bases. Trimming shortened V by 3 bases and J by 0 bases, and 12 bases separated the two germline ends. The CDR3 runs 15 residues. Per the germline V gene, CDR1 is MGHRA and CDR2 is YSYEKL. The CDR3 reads CASSQVHRSSYEQYF. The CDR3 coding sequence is TGCGCCAGCAGCCAGGTTCACAGGAGCTCCTACGAGCAGTACTTC.

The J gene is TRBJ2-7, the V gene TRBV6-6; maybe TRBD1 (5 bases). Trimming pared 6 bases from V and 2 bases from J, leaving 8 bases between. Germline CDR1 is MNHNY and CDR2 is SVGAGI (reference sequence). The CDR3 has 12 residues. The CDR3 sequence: CASRKGTYEQYF. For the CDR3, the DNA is TGTGCCAGCAGGAAGGGGACCTACGAGCAGTACTTC.

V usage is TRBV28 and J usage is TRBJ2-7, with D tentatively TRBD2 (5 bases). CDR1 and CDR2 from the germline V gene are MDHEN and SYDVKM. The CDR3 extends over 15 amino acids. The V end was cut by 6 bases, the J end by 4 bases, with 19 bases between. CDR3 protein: CASRDANPGVYEQYF. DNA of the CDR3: TGTGCCAGCAGGGACGCTAACCCCGGGGTTTACGAGCAGTACTTC. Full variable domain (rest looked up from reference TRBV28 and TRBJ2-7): DVKVTQSSRYLVKRTGEKVFLECVQDMDHENMFWYRQDPGLGLRLIYFSYDVKMKEKGDIPEGYSVSREKKERFSLILESASTNQTSMYLCASRDANPGVYEQYFGPGTRLTVT.

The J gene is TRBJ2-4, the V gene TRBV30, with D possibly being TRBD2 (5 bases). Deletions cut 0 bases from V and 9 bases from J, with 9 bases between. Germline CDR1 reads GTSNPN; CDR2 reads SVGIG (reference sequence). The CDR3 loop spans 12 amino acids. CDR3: CAWSVSAGIQYF. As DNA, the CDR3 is TGTGCCTGGAGTGTATCGGCGGGCATTCAGTACTTC.

This chain's CDR3 is CASSLSGYTEAFF. CDR3 DNA: TGTGCCAGCAGTTTATCAGGTTACACTGAAGCTTTCTTT. The rearrangement uses TRBV28 and TRBJ1-1; D is uncertain. CDR1 and CDR2 from the germline V gene are MDHEN and SYDVKM. The CDR3 length is 13 residues. V lost 1 base, J lost 3 bases, and 6 bases lay in between.

CDR3 in DNA: TGTGCCAGCAGCATGGACAGTCTTAGTCCAGGCTACACCTTC. It specifies CASSMDSLSPGYTF. This chain uses TRBV5-4 with TRBJ1-2, with a tentative D call TRBD1 (6 bases). Deletions cut 4 bases from V and 8 bases from J, with 18 bases between. The CDR3 is 14 amino acids. Germline lookup yields CDR1 SGHNT and CDR2 YYREEE (reference sequence).